This entry is about one TCR beta chain. This clone's antigen is unknown. The record has no base qualities; no much larger clone is one base away. Library preparation employed the immunoSEQ multiplex PCR assay. For the multiplex PCR, a mixture combining 60 forward primers for TCR Vbeta segments and 13 reverse primers for TCR Jbeta segments was used. The CDR3 region of rearranged TCR beta genes was amplified from genomic DNA by a multiplex PCR assay. The Illumina HiSeq System was used to sequence the amplified TCR beta libraries as 87-base-pair reads. Processing in the source paper ran as follows. Across the 670 or so repertoires, a later analysis counted 80 million or so unique TCR beta chains, roughly 11 million of which were shared by at least two donors. Raw reads were error-corrected and collapsed into unique sequences by a nearest-neighbor algorithm in which closely related sequences were merged to remove PCR and sequencing errors. CDR3 sequences were aligned to IMGT reference sequences to assign V, D and J gene segments. For a sequence to be retained, at least a six-nucleotide match to both a V gene segment and a J gene segment was required. A rearrangement was called productive if the CDR3 had no stop codons and remained in frame with V and J, and every other rearrangement was called non-productive. Following IMGT convention, CDR3 was defined as the stretch from the second conserved V-encoded cysteine to the conserved J-encoded phenylalanine. The earlier analysis of fewer than 750 of the donors excluded sequences that lacked an unambiguous match to a single V gene segment. In an earlier analysis of more than 500 of the donors, a V segment was called functional when productive rearrangements were above 56.7%, and segregating when the standard deviation between donors exceeded 5%. A statistical classification framework was built to diagnose cytomegalovirus status from the catalog of TCR beta chain sequences. V and J gene assignment, in a later analysis, came from comparing TCR nucleotide sequences with IMGT/GENE-DB human TR gene sequences. A later analysis assigned CDR3 sequences and most-parsimonious VDJ recombination scenarios with the TCRdist pipeline. A later analysis defined each TCR beta chain by its CDR3 amino acid sequence plus V-gene family, and excluded reads lacking a unique V-gene family. A later analysis removed 500 to 650 highly shared, low-generation-probability nucleotide sequences to deal with suspected cross-contamination and a sequencing artifact. A later analysis calculated a clonal expansion index for each public chain from normalized within-repertoire ranks of inferred template counts. Generation probabilities in a later analysis came from a VDJ recombination model fitted to out-of-frame rearrangements, and those results were checked against IGoR. A later analysis scored TCR-TCR, TCR-HLA and TCR-CMV co-occurrence with hypergeometric tests, applying a repertoire-size bias correction to TCR pairs. In a later analysis, false discovery rates were estimated by permuting HLA or CMV assignments 20 times. In a later analysis, co-occurring TCRs were grouped using DBSCAN, with TCRdist sequence similarity added in when clustering inside HLA-allele-positive subsets. Co-occurrence clustering excluded repertoires with fewer than 30,000 or more than 120,000 public chains, plus five with anomalous nucleotide sharing. TCRdb obtained this table from immuneACCESS and retained in-frame rearrangements with V and J assigned. These tables miss some clones; where compared with another copy, unresolved V genes account for less than half of the shortfall, and the remainder is unexplained. The D gene and trimming were derived from the DNA, and the V and J assignments and clone size from that table. This sample holds roughly 150,000 clones; 65% to 90% were observed only once. 1.2% of the sample is held by the ten biggest clonotypes.

The germline V gene (reference sequence) provides CDR1 SEHNR and CDR2 FQNEAQ. The CDR3, from cysteine to phenylalanine, totals 16 residues. Only CDR3 DNA is held: 48 bases, read in frame from base 1. At the junction V is shortened by 2 bases and J by 2 bases, with 14 bases in between. In total, about 650 healthy bone marrow donors made up the cohort. All cohort members were sampled while nominally healthy, although unrecorded immune exposures were likely present. The donor was CMV seronegative and was included in the group of a few hundred seronegative cohort members. A peripheral blood sample was provided by each donor, and peripheral blood mononuclear cells were used for TCR beta sequencing. The Qiagen DNeasy Blood Extraction Kit was used to extract genomic DNA from the blood cell samples. The data are from a study of cytomegalovirus exposure and HLA in healthy donors (dated by TCRdb to about 2017). About the study as a whole: An earlier analysis of roughly 500 of the donors reported more than 250 Gb of sequence data and more than 90 million unique TCR beta sequences from approximately 180 million T cells. Because of strong linkage in the cohort, roughly five DR-DQ haplotypes were treated as single units for association and clustering. An early release that covered fewer than 750 HLA-typed donors contained approximately 300 gigabases of sequencing data and around 85 million unique TCR sequences. A later genetic analysis used genome-wide SNP genotypes for about 65% of the roughly 670 donors, treating that subset as a discovery cohort. Alongside the repertoire data, information on donor age, sex, ethnicity and CMV serostatus was compiled. Typing coverage varied by locus: roughly 629-640 donors for A, B, C, DRB1 and DQB1; approximately 500 for DQA1; about 590 for DPA1; 450 to 480 for DPB1. Along with the approximately 670-subject first cohort, a separate validation cohort of around 120 different subjects was used. Class I and class II HLA loci were covered by the typing at four-digit resolution. To study patterns of TCR occurrence, a later analysis re-analyzed previously published TCR beta repertoires from hundreds of donors and added high-resolution HLA genotyping. To predict cytomegalovirus infection status, the study combined high-throughput TCR immunosequencing, statistical association of individual TCRs with disease status, and machine learning. In an earlier analysis of a few hundred of the donors, high-throughput TCR beta sequencing was used to judge whether each TCR beta V gene segment behaved as functional or pseudogenic. The genetic ancestry cluster associated with self-reported Caucasian donors included 81% of the roughly 400 genotyped donors. Among roughly 400 genotyped donors of the cohort, an average of about 240,000 unique TCR beta nucleotide sequences were sequenced per donor, roughly a sixth of them non-productive. Using immunosequencing, the study profiled T cell repertoires from 666 subjects and related those repertoires to cytomegalovirus serostatus. All discovery cohort repertoires had been generated on a single sequencing platform. The study was designed to test whether signatures of past pathogen exposure could be identified by cataloging public T cell receptors. Rather than drawing on any new phenotypic data, the later analysis identified candidate immune exposures from TCR beta sequences and the way those sequences occurred across donors. The paper as a whole reports these results and caveats: Compared with equally common non-associated chains, HLA-associated TCR beta chains in a later analysis were more clonally expanded and had lower generation probabilities. The earlier analysis of about 600 of the donors excluded roughly 17 rarely observed V segments, including chromosome 9 orphons, because counts were too low. In a later genetic analysis, fewer N-insertions in productive TCRs were reported among donors in an Asian-associated ancestry cluster than the roughly 700-donor mean. In both the original and validation cohorts, the classifier was reported to diagnose cytomegalovirus status with high specificity and sensitivity. The cohort was sequenced for TCR beta chains only, and without alpha or paired-chain data the features that could be detected were limited. The sequencing pipeline was judged likely to have produced a cluster of highly shared sequence variants as a technical artifact. Broadly in line with IMGT annotations, most TCR beta V segments showed up in productive rearrangements about 87% or about 30% of the time in an earlier analysis of 587 of the donors. Linkage disequilibrium might explain the correlated functional status among segregating V segments, but an unknown experimental factor could not be excluded. The authors suggested that the approach could potentially be generalized to other disease states and immunological phenotypes. A further reported finding was that TCR beta sequences accurately predicted the HLA-A and HLA-B alleles for most subjects in the first cohort. According to a later analysis, TCR association rates differed among HLA loci, with DRB1 alleles showing the most associated TCRs and HLA-C alleles showing the fewest. Strong co-occurrence of HLA alleles, especially DR and DQ, made assigning TCR associations to individual alleles difficult. Most CMV-associated TCR beta chains appeared to be HLA-restricted in a later analysis, and the HLA associations seemed to be driven largely by CMV exposure. At a false discovery rate of 0.05, a later analysis linked 16,951 TCR beta sequences to specific HLA alleles. In a later genetic analysis, a missense DCLRE1C variant was associated with V-gene and J-gene trimming of TCR beta chains, and the association was replicated in an independent cohort. Because HLA typing was missing for some donors at each locus, association tests included only the typed subset. The presence/absence analyses assumed that sequencing depth was roughly uniform across donors, and that assumption may not be true. While some public TCRs were present in many individuals, most TCR sequences turned up only very rarely across donors. The study listed 164 TCR beta chains as associated with cytomegalovirus. A few of the identified cytomegalovirus-associated TCR beta chains were confirmed in vitro to be specific for cytomegalovirus antigens. The only immune exposure information available for the cohort was CMV serostatus. According to a later analysis, parvovirus B19, influenza, CMV and Epstein-Barr virus appeared linked to several top co-occurrence clusters. Because the 87-base-pair reads could not distinguish some IMGT-functional V segments, including TRBV6-2 and TRBV6-3, those segments were excluded.

The sample was PBMCs. This receptor was obtained from a female donor in good health and CMV-seronegative. Rearrangement joined TRBV7-9 to TRBJ2-3; the D gene is unclear. CDR3 protein: CASSLYAETFTDTQYF. The DNA sequence is given as TGTGCCAGCAGCTTATATGCGGAGACCTTCACAGATACGCAGTATTTT. The CDR3 plus the reference TRBV7-9 and TRBJ2-3 genes for the other parts give the full variable domain: DTGVSQNPRHKITKRGQNVTFRCDPISEHNRLYWYRQTLGQGPEFLTYFQNEAQLEKSRLLSDRFSAERPKGSFSTLEIQRTEQGDSAMYLCASSLYAETFTDTQYFGPGTRLTVL.